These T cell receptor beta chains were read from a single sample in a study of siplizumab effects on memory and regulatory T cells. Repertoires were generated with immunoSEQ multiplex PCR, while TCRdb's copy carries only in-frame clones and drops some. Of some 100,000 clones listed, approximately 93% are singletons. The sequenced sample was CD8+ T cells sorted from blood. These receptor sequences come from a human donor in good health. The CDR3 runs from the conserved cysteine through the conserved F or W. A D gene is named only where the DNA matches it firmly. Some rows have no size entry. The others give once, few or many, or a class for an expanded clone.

cdr3_aa: CASSLGSVAADQPQHF
cdr3_nt: TGTGCCAGCAGCTTAGGCAGCGTGGCTGCCGATCAGCCCCAGCATTTT
j_call: TRBJ1-5
clone_size: NA
cdr3_length: 16
v_call: TRBV13
d_call: NA

cdr3_aa: CASSVGEYNEQFF
cdr3_nt: TGTGCCAGTAGCGTCGGGGAGTACAATGAGCAGTTCTTC
j_call: TRBJ2-1
clone_size: few
cdr3_length: 13
v_call: TRBV19
d_call: NA

cdr3_aa: CASSSRDSYYEQYF
cdr3_nt: TGTGCCAGTAGTAGCCGGGACAGTTACTACGAGCAGTACTTC
j_call: TRBJ2-7
clone_size: NA
cdr3_length: 14
v_call: TRBV19
d_call: TRBD1

cdr3_aa: CASTPWRGVNTGELFF
cdr3_nt: TGTGCCAGCACCCCATGGCGGGGAGTCAACACCGGGGAGCTGTTTTTT
j_call: TRBJ2-2
clone_size: few
cdr3_length: 16
v_call: TRBV9
d_call: NA

cdr3_aa: CASSLAVSGREYNEQFF
cdr3_nt: TGTGCCAGCAGCTTAGCGGTTAGCGGGAGGGAGTACAATGAGCAGTTCTTC
j_call: TRBJ2-1
clone_size: NA
cdr3_length: 17
v_call: TRBV7-9
d_call: TRBD2

cdr3_aa: CASRLTGNTEAFF
cdr3_nt: TGCGCCAGCAGGCTAACAGGGAACACTGAAGCTTTCTTT
j_call: TRBJ1-1
clone_size: NA
cdr3_length: 13
v_call: TRBV4-1
d_call: NA

cdr3_aa: CASSLAVGGRRYEQYF
cdr3_nt: TGTGCCAGCAGCCTAGCTGTCGGGGGGCGCCGCTACGAGCAGTACTTC
j_call: TRBJ2-7
clone_size: NA
cdr3_length: 16
v_call: TRBV7-9
d_call: NA

cdr3_aa: CASSRDVNYGYTF
cdr3_nt: TGCGCCAGTAGCCGGGACGTCAACTATGGCTACACCTTC
j_call: TRBJ1-2
clone_size: NA
cdr3_length: 13
v_call: TRBV5-1
d_call: NA

cdr3_aa: CASSGASGRWTDTQYF
cdr3_nt: TGTGCCAGCAGCGGCGCAAGCGGGAGGTGGACAGATACGCAGTATTTT
j_call: TRBJ2-3
clone_size: NA
cdr3_length: 16
v_call: TRBV14
d_call: TRBD2

cdr3_aa: CASSFGQGAITEAFF
cdr3_nt: TGTGCCAGCAGCTTTGGACAGGGGGCCATCACTGAAGCTTTCTTT
j_call: TRBJ1-1
clone_size: NA
cdr3_length: 15
v_call: TRBV7-9
d_call: TRBD1

cdr3_aa: CASSLEVRVNEQYF
cdr3_nt: TGTGCCAGCAGCTTAGAGGTCAGGGTCAACGAGCAGTACTTC
j_call: TRBJ2-7
clone_size: NA
cdr3_length: 14
v_call: TRBV7-2
d_call: NA

cdr3_aa: CASSPGQGTQETQYF
cdr3_nt: TGTGCCAGCAGCCCGGGACAGGGGACCCAAGAGACCCAGTACTTC
j_call: TRBJ2-5
clone_size: NA
cdr3_length: 15
v_call: TRBV6-5
d_call: TRBD1

cdr3_aa: CASSIGTNYEQYF
cdr3_nt: TGTGCCAGCAGCATCGGGACAAACTACGAGCAGTACTTC
j_call: TRBJ2-7
clone_size: NA
cdr3_length: 13
v_call: TRBV9
d_call: NA

cdr3_aa: CASRAGAMNTEAFF
cdr3_nt: TGCGCCAGCAGGGCAGGAGCCATGAACACTGAAGCTTTCTTT
j_call: TRBJ1-1
clone_size: NA
cdr3_length: 14
v_call: TRBV5-1
d_call: NA

cdr3_aa: CASSYRGAYEQYF
cdr3_nt: TGTGCCAGCAGCTACAGGGGAGCCTACGAGCAGTACTTC
j_call: TRBJ2-7
clone_size: NA
cdr3_length: 13
v_call: TRBV5-6
d_call: TRBD1

cdr3_aa: CASTQDSGSMNTEAFF
cdr3_nt: TGTGCCAGCACCCAAGATTCAGGATCCATGAACACTGAAGCTTTCTTT
j_call: TRBJ1-1
clone_size: NA
cdr3_length: 16
v_call: TRBV4-2
d_call: NA

cdr3_aa: CASSQDLGSEQFF
cdr3_nt: TGCGCCAGCAGCCAGGATCTAGGATCGGAGCAGTTCTTC
j_call: TRBJ2-1
clone_size: NA
cdr3_length: 13
v_call: TRBV4-3
d_call: NA

cdr3_aa: CASSPGGTGYIDSPYEQYF
cdr3_nt: TGCGCCAGCAGCCCTGGCGGGACAGGGTATATCGACTCACCCTACGAGCAGTACTTC
j_call: TRBJ2-7
clone_size: NA
cdr3_length: 19
v_call: TRBV4-1
d_call: TRBD1

cdr3_aa: CAISEPRTGGRTGELFF
cdr3_nt: TGTGCCATCAGTGAGCCCCGGACAGGGGGCCGCACCGGGGAGCTGTTTTTT
j_call: TRBJ2-2
clone_size: NA
cdr3_length: 17
v_call: TRBV10-3
d_call: TRBD1

cdr3_aa: CASSFLGRGGYTF
cdr3_nt: TGTGCCAGCAGTTTTCTCGGCAGGGGCGGCTACACCTTC
j_call: TRBJ1-2
clone_size: NA
cdr3_length: 13
v_call: TRBV27
d_call: NA

cdr3_aa: CASSLDPPGGVYYNEQFF
cdr3_nt: TGTGCCAGCAGCTTAGACCCCCCAGGGGGGGTTTACTACAATGAGCAGTTCTTC
j_call: TRBJ2-1
clone_size: NA
cdr3_length: 18
v_call: TRBV7-2
d_call: NA

cdr3_aa: CASSTLEDTEAFF
cdr3_nt: TGTGCCAGTAGTACCCTGGAGGACACTGAAGCTTTCTTT
j_call: TRBJ1-1
clone_size: NA
cdr3_length: 13
v_call: TRBV19
d_call: NA

cdr3_aa: CASSLGGLAYEQYF
cdr3_nt: TGTGCCAGCAGCTTAGGGGGGTTAGCCTACGAGCAGTACTTC
j_call: TRBJ2-7
clone_size: NA
cdr3_length: 14
v_call: TRBV7-2
d_call: NA

cdr3_aa: CASSLDQYIGLAGSGGELFF
cdr3_nt: TGTGCCAGCAGCTTAGATCAATATATCGGACTAGCGGGTAGCGGCGGGGAGCTGTTTTTT
j_call: TRBJ2-2
clone_size: NA
cdr3_length: 20
v_call: TRBV7-6
d_call: TRBD2

cdr3_aa: CASSSPGESYEQYF
cdr3_nt: TGTGCCAGCAGTTCGCCGGGCGAATCCTACGAGCAGTACTTC
j_call: TRBJ2-7
clone_size: NA
cdr3_length: 14
v_call: TRBV27
d_call: NA

cdr3_aa: CASNPRDSANYGYTF
cdr3_nt: TGTGCCAGTAACCCCCGGGACAGTGCTAACTATGGCTACACCTTC
j_call: TRBJ1-2
clone_size: NA
cdr3_length: 15
v_call: TRBV19
d_call: TRBD1

cdr3_aa: CASSVAFRSDNEQFF
cdr3_nt: TGTGCCAGCAGCGTAGCCTTCCGCTCAGACAATGAGCAGTTCTTC
j_call: TRBJ2-1
clone_size: once
cdr3_length: 15
v_call: TRBV9
d_call: NA

cdr3_aa: CASSKFKGNGLFNQPQHF
cdr3_nt: TGTGCCAGCAGCAAGTTTAAGGGGAATGGGCTGTTCAATCAGCCCCAGCATTTT
j_call: TRBJ1-5
clone_size: once
cdr3_length: 18
v_call: TRBV21-1
d_call: NA

cdr3_aa: CASSLGRDRDEQYF
cdr3_nt: TGTGCCAGCAGCTTGGGAAGGGACAGGGACGAGCAGTACTTC
j_call: TRBJ2-7
clone_size: NA
cdr3_length: 14
v_call: TRBV5-4
d_call: TRBD1

cdr3_aa: CASSPTGVGNTIYF
cdr3_nt: TGCGCCAGCAGCCCGACAGGGGTTGGAAACACCATATATTTT
j_call: TRBJ1-3
clone_size: NA
cdr3_length: 14
v_call: TRBV5-1
d_call: TRBD1

cdr3_aa: CATSRASEPHYGYTF
cdr3_nt: TGTGCCACCAGCAGAGCGTCAGAACCTCACTATGGCTACACCTTC
j_call: TRBJ1-2
clone_size: NA
cdr3_length: 15
v_call: TRBV15
d_call: NA

cdr3_aa: CASSLREGTDTQYF
cdr3_nt: TGTGCCAGCAGTTTAAGGGAGGGCACAGATACGCAGTATTTT
j_call: TRBJ2-3
clone_size: NA
cdr3_length: 14
v_call: TRBV28
d_call: NA

cdr3_aa: CASSQDWASYEQYF
cdr3_nt: TGCGCCAGCAGCCAAGATTGGGCATCCTACGAGCAGTACTTC
j_call: TRBJ2-7
clone_size: NA
cdr3_length: 14
v_call: TRBV4-3
d_call: NA

cdr3_aa: CASSSLGGGEQYF
cdr3_nt: TGTGCCAGCAGTTCCTTAGGAGGTGGAGAGCAGTACTTC
j_call: TRBJ2-7
clone_size: NA
cdr3_length: 13
v_call: TRBV6-5
d_call: NA

cdr3_aa: CARALRDGSYEQYF
cdr3_nt: TGTGCCAGAGCGCTCCGGGACGGCTCCTACGAGCAGTACTTC
j_call: TRBJ2-7
clone_size: NA
cdr3_length: 14
v_call: TRBV2
d_call: NA

cdr3_aa: CASSFLDRATEAFF
cdr3_nt: TGTGCCAGCAGCTTTCTGGACAGGGCCACTGAAGCTTTCTTT
j_call: TRBJ1-1
clone_size: few
cdr3_length: 14
v_call: TRBV7-9
d_call: TRBD1

cdr3_aa: CASSGHRGMNTEAFF
cdr3_nt: TGCGCCAGCAGCGGACACAGGGGAATGAACACTGAAGCTTTCTTT
j_call: TRBJ1-1
clone_size: NA
cdr3_length: 15
v_call: TRBV4-1
d_call: TRBD1

cdr3_aa: CASSVSGLGSPLHF
cdr3_nt: TGTGCCAGCAGCGTTAGCGGACTCGGTTCACCCCTCCACTTT
j_call: TRBJ1-6
clone_size: NA
cdr3_length: 14
v_call: TRBV9
d_call: NA

cdr3_aa: CASSYAGADTQYF
cdr3_nt: TGTGCCAGCAGTTACGCAGGGGCGGATACGCAGTATTTT
j_call: TRBJ2-3
clone_size: few
cdr3_length: 13
v_call: TRBV6-5
d_call: NA

cdr3_aa: CASSQTSGGLLTDTQYF
cdr3_nt: TGCGCCAGCAGCCAGACTAGCGGGGGGCTGCTCACAGATACGCAGTATTTT
j_call: TRBJ2-3
clone_size: NA
cdr3_length: 17
v_call: TRBV5-1
d_call: TRBD2

cdr3_aa: CASSPTGTGGYSGELFF
cdr3_nt: TGTGCCAGCAGCCCCACCGGGACAGGGGGATATTCCGGGGAGCTGTTTTTT
j_call: TRBJ2-2
clone_size: NA
cdr3_length: 17
v_call: TRBV13
d_call: TRBD1

cdr3_aa: CASSLAGQGEDEQYF
cdr3_nt: TGTGCCAGCAGCTTGGCCGGGCAGGGTGAGGACGAGCAGTACTTC
j_call: TRBJ2-7
clone_size: once
cdr3_length: 15
v_call: TRBV5-6
d_call: NA

cdr3_aa: CASSLRESQETQYF
cdr3_nt: TGTGCCAGCAGCTTAAGGGAGAGCCAAGAGACCCAGTACTTC
j_call: TRBJ2-5
clone_size: NA
cdr3_length: 14
v_call: TRBV7-9
d_call: NA